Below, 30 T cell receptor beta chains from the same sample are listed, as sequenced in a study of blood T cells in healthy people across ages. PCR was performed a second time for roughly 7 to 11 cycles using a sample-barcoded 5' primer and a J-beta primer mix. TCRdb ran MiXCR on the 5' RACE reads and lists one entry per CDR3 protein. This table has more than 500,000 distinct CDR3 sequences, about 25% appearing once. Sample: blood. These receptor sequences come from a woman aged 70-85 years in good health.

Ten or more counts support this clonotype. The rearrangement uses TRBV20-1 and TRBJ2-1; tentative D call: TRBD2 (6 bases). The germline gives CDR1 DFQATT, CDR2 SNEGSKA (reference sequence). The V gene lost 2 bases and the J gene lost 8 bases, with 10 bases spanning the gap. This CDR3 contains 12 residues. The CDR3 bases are TGCAGTGCTAGACCCAGCGGGTATGAGCAGTTCTTC. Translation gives CSARPSGYEQFF.

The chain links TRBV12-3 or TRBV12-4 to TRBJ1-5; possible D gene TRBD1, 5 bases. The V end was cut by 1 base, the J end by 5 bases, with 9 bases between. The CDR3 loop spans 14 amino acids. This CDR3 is CASSLDRLDQPQHF. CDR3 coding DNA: TGTGCCAGCAGTTTAGACAGGCTAGATCAGCCCCAGCATTTT.

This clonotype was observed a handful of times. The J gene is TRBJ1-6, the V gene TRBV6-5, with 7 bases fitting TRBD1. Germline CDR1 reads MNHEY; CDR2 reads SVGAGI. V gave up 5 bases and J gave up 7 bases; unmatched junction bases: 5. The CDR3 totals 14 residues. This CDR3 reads CASSGGTENSPLHF. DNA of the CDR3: TGTGCCAGCAGTGGCGGGACAGAGAATTCACCCCTCCACTTT.

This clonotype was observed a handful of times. The CDR3 loop is CSVEGSVAFF. CDR3 DNA: TGCAGCGTTGAAGGATCTGTAGCTTTCTTT. The chain has TRBV29-1 and TRBJ1-1; no reliable D call. This CDR3 is built from 10 residues. CDR1 is SQVTM, CDR2 ANQGSEA, per germline. V was trimmed by 1 base and J by 10 bases, leaving 7 bases between them.

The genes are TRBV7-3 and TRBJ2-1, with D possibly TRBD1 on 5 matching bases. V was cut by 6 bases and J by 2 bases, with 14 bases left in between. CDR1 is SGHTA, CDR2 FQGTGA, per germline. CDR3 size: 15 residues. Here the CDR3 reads CASRWLVGPYNEQFF. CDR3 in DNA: TGTGCCAGCAGGTGGCTAGTGGGGCCCTACAATGAGCAGTTCTTC.

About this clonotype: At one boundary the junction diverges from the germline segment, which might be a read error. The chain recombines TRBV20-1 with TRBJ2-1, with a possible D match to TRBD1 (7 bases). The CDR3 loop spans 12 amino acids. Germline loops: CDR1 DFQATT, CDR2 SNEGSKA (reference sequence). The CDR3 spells CSALRQGGRGYF. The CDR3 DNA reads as TGCAGTGCCTTACGCCAGGGGGGAAGAGGGTACTTC.

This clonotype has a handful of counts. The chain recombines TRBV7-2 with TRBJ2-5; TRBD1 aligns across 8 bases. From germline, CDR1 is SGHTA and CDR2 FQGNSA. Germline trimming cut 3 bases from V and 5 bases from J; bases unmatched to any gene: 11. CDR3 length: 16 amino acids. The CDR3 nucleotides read TGTGCCAGCAGCTTCGGCGGTGGACAGGGACAGGAGACCCAGTACTTC. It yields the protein CASSFGGGQGQETQYF.

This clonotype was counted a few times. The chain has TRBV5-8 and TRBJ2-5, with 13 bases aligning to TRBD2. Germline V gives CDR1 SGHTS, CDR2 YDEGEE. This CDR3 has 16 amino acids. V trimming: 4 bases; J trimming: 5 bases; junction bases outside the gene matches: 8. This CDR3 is CASSHETSGGSETQYF. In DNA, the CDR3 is TGTGCCAGCAGCCATGAGACTAGCGGGGGGTCGGAGACCCAGTACTTC.

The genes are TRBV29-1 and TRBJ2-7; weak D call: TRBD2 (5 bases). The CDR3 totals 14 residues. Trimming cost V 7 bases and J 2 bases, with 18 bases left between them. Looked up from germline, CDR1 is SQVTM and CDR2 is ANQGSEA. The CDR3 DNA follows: TGCAGCGCGACACCCGGCGGGCCTACCTACGAGCAGTACTTC. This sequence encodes CSATPGGPTYEQYF.

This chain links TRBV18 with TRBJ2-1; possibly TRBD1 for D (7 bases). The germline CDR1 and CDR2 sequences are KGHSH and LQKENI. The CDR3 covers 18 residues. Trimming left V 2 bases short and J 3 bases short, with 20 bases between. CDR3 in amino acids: CASSPSFGRGARYNEQFF. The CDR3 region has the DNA TGTGCCAGCTCACCAAGTTTCGGCAGGGGGGCCCGCTACAATGAGCAGTTCTTC.

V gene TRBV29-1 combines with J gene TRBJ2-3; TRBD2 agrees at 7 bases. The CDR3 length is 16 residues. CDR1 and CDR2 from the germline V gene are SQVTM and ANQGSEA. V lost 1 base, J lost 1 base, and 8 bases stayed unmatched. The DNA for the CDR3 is TGCAGCGTTGAAGGCCCTGGGGCGGGGGGCACAGATACGCAGTATTTT. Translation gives CSVEGPGAGGTDTQYF.

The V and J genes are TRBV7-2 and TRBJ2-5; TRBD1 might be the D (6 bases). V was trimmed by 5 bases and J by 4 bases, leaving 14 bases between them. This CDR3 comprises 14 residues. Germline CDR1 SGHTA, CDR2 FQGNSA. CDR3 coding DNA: TGTGCCAGCAGCCCCAACAGGGAAGGAGAGACCCAGTACTTC. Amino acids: CASSPNREGETQYF.

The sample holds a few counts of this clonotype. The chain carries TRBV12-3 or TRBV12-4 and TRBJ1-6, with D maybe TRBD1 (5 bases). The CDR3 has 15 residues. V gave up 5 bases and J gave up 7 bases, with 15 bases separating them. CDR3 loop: CASSLQGPSNSPLHF. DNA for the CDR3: TGTGCCAGCAGTCTTCAGGGACCGTCGAATTCACCCCTCCACTTT.

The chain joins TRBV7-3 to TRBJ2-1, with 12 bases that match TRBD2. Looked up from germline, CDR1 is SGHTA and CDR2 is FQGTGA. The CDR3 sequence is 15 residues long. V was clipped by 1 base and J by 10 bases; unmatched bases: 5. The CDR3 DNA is TGTGCCAGCAGCTTAAGGGCTAGCGGGGGGGCAGAGCAGTTCTTC. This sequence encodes CASSLRASGGAEQFF. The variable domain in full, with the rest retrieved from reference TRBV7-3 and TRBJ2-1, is GAGVSQTPSNKVTEKGKYVELRCDPISGHTALYWYRQSLGQGPEFLIYFQGTGAADDSGLPNDRFFAVRPEGSVSTLKIQRTERGDSAVYLCASSLRASGGAEQFFGPGTRLTVL.

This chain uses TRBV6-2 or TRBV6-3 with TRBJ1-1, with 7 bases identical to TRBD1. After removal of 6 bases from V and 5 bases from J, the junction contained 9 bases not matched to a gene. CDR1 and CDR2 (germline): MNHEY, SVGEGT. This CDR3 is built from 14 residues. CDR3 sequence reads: CASRYPQGGTEAFF. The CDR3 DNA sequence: TGTGCCAGCAGGTATCCGCAGGGGGGAACTGAAGCTTTCTTT.

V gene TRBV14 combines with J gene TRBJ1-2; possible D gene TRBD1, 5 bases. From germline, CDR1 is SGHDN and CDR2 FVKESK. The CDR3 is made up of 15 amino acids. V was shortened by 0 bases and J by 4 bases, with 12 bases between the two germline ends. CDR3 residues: CASSQDVGVSYGYTF. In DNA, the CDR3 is TGTGCCAGCAGCCAAGATGTAGGGGTTTCCTATGGCTACACCTTC.

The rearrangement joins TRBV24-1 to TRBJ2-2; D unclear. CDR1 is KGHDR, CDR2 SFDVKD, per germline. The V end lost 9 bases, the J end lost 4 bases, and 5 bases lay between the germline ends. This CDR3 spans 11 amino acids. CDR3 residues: CATESTGELFF. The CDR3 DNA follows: TGTGCCACCGAGAGCACCGGGGAGCTGTTTTTT.

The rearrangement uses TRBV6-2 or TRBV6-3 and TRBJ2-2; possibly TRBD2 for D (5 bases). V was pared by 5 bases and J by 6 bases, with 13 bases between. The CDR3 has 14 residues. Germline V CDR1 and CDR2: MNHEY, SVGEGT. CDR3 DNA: TGTGCCAGCAGTGCCGTAGCGCCCCCCGGGGAGCTGTTTTTT. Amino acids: CASSAVAPPGELFF.

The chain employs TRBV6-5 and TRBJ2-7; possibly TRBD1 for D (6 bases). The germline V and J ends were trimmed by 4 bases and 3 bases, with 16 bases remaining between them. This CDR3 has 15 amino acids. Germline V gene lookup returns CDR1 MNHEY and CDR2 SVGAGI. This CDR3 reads CASSCSGTSGYEQYF. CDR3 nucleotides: TGTGCCAGCAGTTGTTCCGGGACATCCGGCTACGAGCAGTACTTC.

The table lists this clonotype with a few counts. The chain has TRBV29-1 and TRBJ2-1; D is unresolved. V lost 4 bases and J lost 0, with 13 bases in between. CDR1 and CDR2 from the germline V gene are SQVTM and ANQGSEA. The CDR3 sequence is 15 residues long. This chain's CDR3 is CSVGIHLRSYNEQFF. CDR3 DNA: TGCAGCGTTGGTATCCACCTACGCTCCTACAATGAGCAGTTCTTC.

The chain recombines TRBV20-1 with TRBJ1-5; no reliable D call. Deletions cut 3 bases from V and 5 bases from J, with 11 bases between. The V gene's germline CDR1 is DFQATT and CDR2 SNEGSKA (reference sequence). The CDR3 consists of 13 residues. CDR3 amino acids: CSASAPGDQPQHF. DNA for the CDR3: TGCAGTGCTAGTGCCCCCGGGGATCAGCCCCAGCATTTT.

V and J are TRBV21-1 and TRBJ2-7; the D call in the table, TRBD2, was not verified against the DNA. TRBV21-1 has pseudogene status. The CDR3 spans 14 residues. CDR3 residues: CASSVRPLGNEQYF. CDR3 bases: TGTGCCAGCAGCGTCCGGCCGCTTGGGAACGAGCAGTACTTC.

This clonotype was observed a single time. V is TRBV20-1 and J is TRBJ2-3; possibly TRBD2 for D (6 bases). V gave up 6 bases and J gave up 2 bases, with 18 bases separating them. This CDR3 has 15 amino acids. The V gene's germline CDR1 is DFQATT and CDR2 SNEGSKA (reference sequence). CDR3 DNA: TGCAGTGCGGGAGCCGGGGACTCCAACACAGATACGCAGTATTTT. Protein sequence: CSAGAGDSNTDTQYF.

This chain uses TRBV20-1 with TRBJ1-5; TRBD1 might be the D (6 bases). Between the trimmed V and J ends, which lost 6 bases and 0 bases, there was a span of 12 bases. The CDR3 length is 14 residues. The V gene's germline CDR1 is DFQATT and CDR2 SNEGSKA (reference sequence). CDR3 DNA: TGCAGTGCCGTGGGACACATTAGCAATCAGCCCCAGCATTTT. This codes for CSAVGHISNQPQHF.

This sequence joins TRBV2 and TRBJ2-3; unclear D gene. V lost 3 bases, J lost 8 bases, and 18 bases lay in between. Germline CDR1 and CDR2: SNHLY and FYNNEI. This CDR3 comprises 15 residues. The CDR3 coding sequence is TGTGCCAGCAGTGACCACACCCCGGACCTAGGTACGCAGTATTTT. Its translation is CASSDHTPDLGTQYF.

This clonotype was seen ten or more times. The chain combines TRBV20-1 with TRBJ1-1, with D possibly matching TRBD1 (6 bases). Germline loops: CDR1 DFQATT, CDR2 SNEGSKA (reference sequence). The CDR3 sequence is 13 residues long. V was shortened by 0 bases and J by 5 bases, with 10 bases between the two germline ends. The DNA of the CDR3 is TGCAGTGCTAGAGAGGGGGCGCGGACTGAAGCTTTCTTT. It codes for CSAREGARTEAFF.

CDR3 DNA sequence: TGTGCCACCTCTCCCGGTTTGAACACTGAAGCTTTCTTT. Translation: CATSPGLNTEAFF. The chain couples TRBV9 to TRBJ1-1; unclear D gene. This CDR3 region has 13 residues. The V end was cut by 9 bases, the J end by 0 bases, with 12 bases between. CDR1 and CDR2 from the germline V gene are SGDLS and YYNGEE.

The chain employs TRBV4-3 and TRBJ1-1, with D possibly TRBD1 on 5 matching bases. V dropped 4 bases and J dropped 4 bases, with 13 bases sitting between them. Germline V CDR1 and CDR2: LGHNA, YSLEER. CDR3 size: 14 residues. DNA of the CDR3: TGCGCCAGCAGCCCCCCGGGGGTCCGCACTGAAGCTTTCTTT. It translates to CASSPPGVRTEAFF.

CDR3 DNA sequence: TGCAGTGCTAGAGGGGACAGGGACCACGAGCAGTACTTC. Translation: CSARGDRDHEQYF. The V and J genes are TRBV20-1 and TRBJ2-5, with 9 bases identical to TRBD1. The J call may not be correct, given that the DNA end is closer to TRBJ2-7. Germline CDR1 reads DFQATT; CDR2 reads SNEGSKA (reference sequence). CDR3 length equals 13 residues.

This CDR3 is CASSPPSIQGNEQFF. DNA of the CDR3: TGTGCCAGCTCACCACCTTCTATACAGGGGAATGAGCAGTTCTTC. The chain employs TRBV18 and TRBJ2-5, with 7 bases lining up with TRBD1. The DNA end is more similar to TRBJ2-1, so the J call may be wrong. The CDR3 extends over 15 amino acids. The V gene's germline CDR1 is KGHSH and CDR2 LQKENI.